Following are 8 T cell receptor beta chains from one sample sequenced in a study of molecular identifiers for immune sequencing clone quantification. TCRdb reprocessed the PCR reads via MiXCR and lists one record per CDR3 protein. Of 40,000 or so distinct CDR3 sequences in the sample, around 21% were seen once. Sequencing was carried out using naive CD8+ T cells from blood, with Jurkat cell RNA spiked in. The subset: FACS-sorted CD8+CD4-CCR7+CD45RA+ naive T cells. Every receptor here comes from a human donor in good health. Some libraries in this study had Jurkat cell RNA spiked in.

This clonotype has ten or more counts. Sequence at one end of the junction differs from germline and may be a read error. V and J are TRBV7-8 and TRBJ2-5, with TRBD2 as a possible D gene (6 bases). CDR1 SGHVS and CDR2 FQNEAQ come from the germline V gene. This CDR3 region has 14 residues. CDR3 loop: CASSLADSQDTQHF. DNA for the CDR3: TGTGCAAGCAGCTTAGCGGACTCCCAAGACACCCAGCACTTT. Full variable domain (missing parts from reference TRBV7-8 and TRBJ2-5): GAGVSQSPRYKVAKRGQDVALRCDPISGHVSLFWYQQALGQGPEFLTYFQNEAQLDKSGLPSDRFFAERPEGSVSTLKIQRTQQEDSAVYLCASSLADSQDTQHFGPGTRLLVL.

Many counts were recorded for this clonotype. This chain joins TRBV3-1 and TRBJ2-1, with D unclear. With 0 bases removed from V and 2 bases from J, the gap between germline ends came to 14 bases. The CDR3 totals 17 residues. Germline CDR1 LGHDT, CDR2 YNNKEL (reference sequence). The CDR3 coding sequence is TGTGCCAGCAGCCAAGATTCCCAAGAACCCCCCTACAATGAGCAGTTCTTC. The encoded protein is CASSQDSQEPPYNEQFF.

This clonotype was seen ten or more times. V usage is TRBV5-8 and J usage is TRBJ1-5, with D maybe TRBD1 (6 bases). The CDR3 is made up of 14 amino acids. The V and J ends lost 0 bases and 6 bases respectively, with 10 bases between them. Per germline, CDR1 SGHTS and CDR2 YDEGEE. The CDR3, as DNA: TGTGCCAGCAGCTTGGAGGGGGGTCGTCAGCCCCAGCATTTT. The encoded protein is CASSLEGGRQPQHF.

This clonotype came up once. The V call is TRBV10-3, the J call TRBJ2-7; D might be TRBD1 or TRBD2, each matching 6 bases. The V gene's germline CDR1 is ENHRY and CDR2 SYGVKD. This CDR3 contains 14 residues. V lost 2 bases, J lost 7 bases, and 15 bases lay in between. The CDR3 DNA reads TGTGCCATCAGTGAGGCGGGATTAGGGGGTGAGCAGTACTTC. Its translation: CAISEAGLGGEQYF.

This clonotype showed up many times. The V call is TRBV7-9, the J call TRBJ2-1, with D possibly being TRBD2 (5 bases). The CDR3 contains 15 residues. The ends were cut back, 1 base at V and 7 bases at J, with 14 bases in the middle. Germline values: CDR1 SEHNR, CDR2 FQNEAQ (reference sequence). The chain's CDR3 is CASSLGAAVGNEQFF. The DNA for the CDR3 is TGTGCCAGCAGCTTAGGAGCGGCGGTCGGAAATGAGCAGTTCTTC.

This clonotype was seen at least ten times. The CDR3 nucleotides are TGCAGTGCCGTAGGGCGGCTAAGCACAGATACGCAGTATTTT. Translating it yields CSAVGRLSTDTQYF. The chain has TRBV20-1 and TRBJ2-3, with D unresolved. V lost 6 bases and J lost 0, with 13 bases in between. In germline, CDR1 is DFQATT, CDR2 SNEGSKA (reference sequence). The length of the CDR3 is 14 residues.

This clonotype was seen at least ten times. The chain links TRBV24-1 to TRBJ2-3; D unresolved. Trimming took off 5 bases at V and 2 bases at J, with 4 bases between the two ends. Germline values: CDR1 KGHDR, CDR2 SFDVKD. This CDR3 spans 12 amino acids. The CDR3 DNA is TGTGCCACCAGTGCTATCACAGATACGCAGTATTTT. Its protein product is CATSAITDTQYF.

This rearrangement joins TRBV4-1 to TRBJ2-7; no reliable D call. The ends were cut back, 0 bases at V and 3 bases at J, with 12 bases in the middle. In germline, CDR1 is MGHRA, CDR2 YSYEKL. This CDR3 is built from 15 residues. The CDR3, as DNA: TGCGCCAGCAGCCAAGAGAGGCAGCCGTTCTACGAGCAGTACTTC. Translated, it gives CASSQERQPFYEQYF.